Following are 24 T cell receptor beta chains from one sample sequenced in a study of T-cell memory formation after mild COVID-19 (dated by TCRdb to the early 2020s). Libraries were built with 5' RACE. Sequencing was performed on an Illumina NovaSeq 6000. TCRdb reprocessing: public reads trimmed at Q25 with fastp, clones called with MiXCR, in-frame beta chains kept. Every CDR3 protein is listed once, alongside the most common genes and DNA of its rows. For this sample the table gives 250,000 to 350,000 distinct CDR3 sequences, of which roughly a fifth were detected only once. Under 25% of the sample is taken by the ten largest. Sequencing used PBMCs or a T cell subset sorted from them (not recorded which). Receptor source: a man between 18 and 29 years old who had mild COVID-19 (a few samples of this study predate the infection). The sample titles of this study are shuffled in the database, so cell type and time point are left out; the donor was told from shared clones.

The chain recombines TRBV14 with TRBJ2-2; D call uncertain. The germline gives CDR1 SGHDN, CDR2 FVKESK. The CDR3 spans 12 residues. V lost 3 bases to trimming and J lost 7 bases, with 6 bases between them. CDR3 DNA: TGTGCCAGCAGCCAGTATGGCGGGGAGCTGTTTTTT. Its translation is CASSQYGGELFF.

This clonotype has just a few counts. The rearrangement uses TRBV2 and TRBJ2-5, with unresolved D. V was cut by 6 bases and J by 5 bases, with 10 bases left in between. Germline V CDR1 and CDR2: SNHLY, FYNNEI. CDR3 size: 12 residues. The CDR3 DNA reads TGTGCCAGCAGACCCTTGGGCGAGACCCAGTACTTC. It codes for CASRPLGETQYF.

The table lists this clonotype with a few counts. V is TRBV11-2 and J is TRBJ2-1, with D hard to call. This CDR3 has 15 residues. V was trimmed by 5 bases and J by 0 bases, leaving 11 bases between them. Looked up from germline, CDR1 is SGHAT and CDR2 is FQNNGV. DNA of the CDR3: TGTGCCAGCAGCCCTTACACCTCCTCCTACAATGAGCAGTTCTTC. This sequence encodes CASSPYTSSYNEQFF. Combining the CDR3 with reference TRBV11-2 and TRBJ2-1 gives the whole variable domain EAGVAQSPRYKIIEKRQSVAFWCNPISGHATLYWYQQILGQGPKLLIQFQNNGVVDDSQLPKDRFSAERLKGVDSTLKIQPAKLEDSAVYLCASSPYTSSYNEQFFGPGTRLTVL.

The rearrangement joins TRBV2 to TRBJ1-2, with D perhaps TRBD1 (6 bases). Trimming took 4 bases from V and 1 from J, leaving 10 bases between them. The CDR3 sequence is 14 residues long. Germline values: CDR1 SNHLY, CDR2 FYNNEI. CDR3 coding DNA: TGTGCCAGCAGTGCAGGGGTCGATAACTATGGCTACACCTTC. Protein sequence: CASSAGVDNYGYTF.

This clonotype has a handful of counts. The genes are TRBV9 and TRBJ2-1; either TRBD1 or TRBD2 may fit D (5 bases each). Germline CDR1 reads SGDLS; CDR2 reads YYNGEE. The V and J ends lost 0 bases and 2 bases respectively, with 12 bases between them. This CDR3 has 16 amino acids. The CDR3 reads CASSVALGTTYNEQFF. The DNA for the CDR3 is TGTGCCAGCAGCGTAGCCCTCGGGACCACCTACAATGAGCAGTTCTTC.

Ten or more counts support this clonotype. The gene calls are TRBV15 and TRBJ2-1; D call uncertain. V lost 0 bases to trimming and J lost 12 bases, with 15 bases between them. Germline CDR1 is LNHNV and CDR2 is YYDKDF (reference sequence). The CDR3 covers 14 residues. The CDR3: CATSRDSGPVRQFF. The CDR3 nucleotides read TGTGCCACCAGCAGAGATTCGGGCCCGGTCAGGCAGTTCTTC.

This clonotype was seen more than once but under ten times. This sequence joins TRBV7-9 and TRBJ2-3; 8 nucleotides match TRBD1. Germline-derived CDR1 and CDR2 are SEHNR and FQNEAQ (reference sequence). The junction had 5 bases not matched to a gene; V was cut back by 5 bases and J by 1 base. This CDR3 spans 15 amino acids. The CDR3 here is CASSPDRGRTDTQYF. In DNA form, the CDR3 reads TGTGCCAGCAGCCCCGACAGGGGCCGCACAGATACGCAGTATTTT.

This clonotype has just a few counts. The chain joins TRBV9 to TRBJ2-1, with TRBD2 matching 11 bases. Per the germline V gene, CDR1 is SGDLS and CDR2 is YYNGEE. J gave up 6 bases and V 4 bases, and 3 bases lay outside the gene matches. The CDR3 spans 14 residues. The chain's CDR3 is CASSPGLAANEQFF. The CDR3 nucleotides are TGTGCCAGCAGCCCGGGACTAGCGGCCAATGAGCAGTTCTTC.

This clonotype has only a few counts. This sequence joins TRBV7-2 and TRBJ1-2, with D maybe TRBD1 (6 bases). CDR3 size: 15 residues. V was clipped by 1 base and J by 2 bases, with 11 bases between them. Germline V CDR1 and CDR2: SGHTA, FQGNSA. The CDR3 sequence is CASSLVAGQNYGYTF. CDR3 in DNA: TGTGCCAGCAGCTTAGTAGCAGGACAGAACTATGGCTACACCTTC. The full variable domain, completed using reference TRBV7-2 and TRBJ1-2, is GAGVSQSPSNKVTEKGKDVELRCDPISGHTALYWYRQSLGQGLEFLIYFQGNSAPDKSGLPSDRFSAERTGGSVSTLTIQRTQQEDSAVYLCASSLVAGQNYGYTFGSGTRLTVV.

V and J are TRBV7-9 and TRBJ1-2, with no clear D. Germline V gene lookup returns CDR1 SEHNR and CDR2 FQNEAQ (reference sequence). The CDR3 has 14 amino acids. With 1 base removed from V and 8 bases from J, the gap between germline ends came to 14 bases. The chain's CDR3 is CASSLVGSADGYTF. The CDR3 DNA is TGTGCCAGCAGCTTAGTTGGTAGTGCGGACGGCTACACCTTC.

This clonotype was found a few times. V gene TRBV3-1 combines with J gene TRBJ1-2; possible D gene TRBD1, 5 bases. Between the trimmed V and J ends, which lost 3 bases and 5 bases, there was a span of 16 bases. Looked up from germline, CDR1 is LGHDT and CDR2 is YNNKEL (reference sequence). The CDR3 loop spans 15 amino acids. This chain's CDR3 is CASSQGRALWYGYTF. For the CDR3, the DNA is TGTGCCAGCAGCCAGGGCAGGGCTCTTTGGTATGGCTACACCTTC.

Here the CDR3 DNA reads TGTGCCAGCAGCTTAGTGGGTAGCGGGGTGGAGACCCAGTACTTC. This sequence encodes CASSLVGSGVETQYF. The chain joins TRBV7-2 to TRBJ2-5; 8 nucleotides line up with TRBD2. CDR1 SGHTA and CDR2 FQGNSA come from the germline V gene. There are 15 residues in the CDR3. J gave up 5 bases and V 1 base, and 6 bases lay outside the gene matches.

V gene TRBV5-1 combines with J gene TRBJ2-7; D ambiguous. This CDR3 region has 13 residues. From germline, CDR1 is SGHRS and CDR2 YFSETQ. The V gene lost 2 bases and the J gene lost 6 bases, with 12 bases spanning the gap. The CDR3 nucleotides are TGCGCCAGCAGCTTAGATTTCCCGGGCGAGCAGTACGTC. Protein sequence: CASSLDFPGEQYV.

The sample holds a few counts of this clonotype. The gene calls are TRBV12-3 or TRBV12-4 and TRBJ1-1; D gene unclear. This CDR3 is built from 13 residues. Trimming left V 7 bases short and J 2 bases short, with 11 bases between. The CDR3 loop is CASTSQANTEAFF. In DNA form, the CDR3 reads TGTGCCAGCACTAGTCAGGCCAACACTGAAGCTTTCTTT.

The genes are TRBV6-5 and TRBJ2-3; 10 positions match TRBD2. Germline trimming cut 9 bases from V and 2 bases from J; bases unmatched to any gene: 2. The CDR3 is made up of 13 amino acids. Germline CDR1 MNHEY, CDR2 SVGAGI. CDR3: CASSGGHTDTQYF. The DNA for the CDR3 is TGTGCCAGTAGCGGGGGGCACACAGATACGCAGTATTTT.

The rearrangement links TRBV4-2 to TRBJ2-3; 10 bases line up with TRBD2. CDR1 LGHNA and CDR2 YNFKEQ come from the germline V gene. The length of the CDR3 is 16 residues. V shed 1 base, J shed 5 bases, and the junction held 6 bases outside the gene matches. The CDR3 spells CASSQGSGGALDTQYF. The CDR3 coding sequence is TGTGCCAGCAGCCAAGGGAGCGGGGGGGCCCTAGATACGCAGTATTTT.

About this clonotype: A much larger clone lies a single base off, so this may be a read error. V usage is TRBV5-1 and J usage is TRBJ2-7; D remains ambiguous. The CDR3 spans 15 residues. Per germline, CDR1 SGHRS and CDR2 YFSETQ. CDR3 sequence reads: CDSSLGQFSSYEQYF. In nucleotides, the CDR3 is TGCGACAGCAGCTTGGGCCAGTTTAGCTCCTACGAGCAGTACTTC.

This clonotype came up a few times. V usage is TRBV29-1 and J usage is TRBJ2-5, with 7 positions matching TRBD2. J lost 5 bases, V lost 7 bases, and 16 bases had no gene match. The CDR3 is made up of 15 amino acids. Per germline, CDR1 SQVTM and CDR2 ANQGSEA. CDR3 sequence (DNA): TGCAGCGCCGGGGAGGGGCGCGGTATCGGGGAGACCCAGTACTTC. Its protein is CSAGEGRGIGETQYF. Combining the CDR3 with reference TRBV29-1 and TRBJ2-5 gives the whole variable domain SAVISQKPSRDICQRGTSLTIQCQVDSQVTMMFWYRQQPGQSLTLIATANQGSEATYESGFVIDKFPISRPNLTFSTLTVSNMSPEDSSIYLCSAGEGRGIGETQYFGPGTRLLVL.

Ten or more counts support this clonotype. This rearrangement joins TRBV7-9 to TRBJ2-3, with D possibly being TRBD1 (5 bases). The germline V gene encodes CDR1 SEHNR and CDR2 FQNEAQ (reference sequence). The CDR3 has 14 amino acids. The V end lost 3 bases, the J end lost 3 bases, and 10 bases lay between the germline ends. The CDR3 DNA reads as TGTGCCAGCAGCTTGGCAGGGTTTACAGATACGCAGTATTTT. Protein sequence: CASSLAGFTDTQYF.

The rearrangement uses TRBV28 and TRBJ1-4, with D possibly TRBD1 on 5 matching bases. Germline loops: CDR1 MDHEN, CDR2 SYDVKM. Trimming took 2 bases from V and 4 from J, leaving 14 bases between them. The length of the CDR3 is 16 residues. The CDR3 nucleotides read TGTGCCAGCAGTTTAATCGGGCTAGGGGATAATGAAAAACTGTTTTTT. Translating it yields CASSLIGLGDNEKLFF.

This clonotype has only a few counts. This chain joins TRBV3-1 and TRBJ2-1, with 12 bases lining up with TRBD2. Germline-derived CDR1 and CDR2 are LGHDT and YNNKEL (reference sequence). The CDR3 spans 19 residues. After removal of 1 base from V and 5 bases from J, the junction contained 12 bases not matched to a gene. The CDR3 here is CASSQALYGLAGSNNEQFF. CDR3 in DNA: TGTGCCAGCAGCCAAGCCCTTTACGGACTAGCGGGATCTAACAATGAGCAGTTCTTC.

The chain is built from TRBV2 and TRBJ2-3; D uncertain. V was shortened by 1 base and J by 3 bases, with 8 bases between the two germline ends. In germline, CDR1 is SNHLY, CDR2 FYNNEI. The CDR3 covers 14 residues. The CDR3 sequence: CASSEEKGTDTQYF. CDR3 sequence (DNA): TGTGCCAGCAGTGAAGAGAAGGGTACAGATACGCAGTATTTT.

This chain uses TRBV27 with TRBJ2-7, with TRBD2 identical over 7 bases. The CDR3 extends over 13 amino acids. Germline CDR1 MNHEY, CDR2 SMNVEV (reference sequence). The ends lost 3 bases at V and 4 bases at J; junction bases unmatched: 3. CDR3 DNA: TGTGCCAGCAGTTTTCAGCGGGGTTACGAGCAGTACTTC. It specifies CASSFQRGYEQYF.

The CDR3, as DNA: TGCAGTGCTCCTAGATTAACAGGACAAGAGACCCAGTACTTC. The encoded protein is CSAPRLTGQETQYF. This chain joins TRBV20-1 and TRBJ2-5, with D perhaps TRBD1 (5 bases). Trimming shortened V by 5 bases and J by 2 bases, and 15 bases separated the two germline ends. CDR1 is DFQATT and CDR2 is SNEGSKA in the germline V gene (reference sequence). The CDR3 covers 14 residues.